What follows are 20 T cell receptor beta chains derived from one specimen sequenced in a study of cytomegalovirus exposure and HLA in healthy donors. The PCR employed 60 Vbeta primers together with 13 Jbeta primers. Clones were read by immunoSEQ multiplex PCR, and TCRdb kept only the in-frame ones, dropping some. The sample consists of around 150,000 clones, about 65% of them appearing once. Specimen: PBMCs. The source is a man aged 40-50 years in good health and CMV-seropositive.

A remark on this clone: Since no conserved phenylalanine or tryptophan closes the CDR3, a read error is the likely cause. The DNA is left out, because the CDR3 cannot be placed on it with certainty; the CDR3 is given as TCRdb lists it. The gene calls are TRBV4-3 and TRBJ1-4. CDR1 is LGHNA, CDR2 YSLEER, per germline. The CDR3 has 16 residues if both end residues are counted. CDR3 residues: CASSQERGGAGEKPFS.

This clone was counted once. The chain carries TRBV27 and TRBJ2-3; 9 bases map to TRBD2. The trim removed 5 bases at V and 0 bases at J, leaving 6 bases unmatched. Germline-derived CDR1 and CDR2 are MNHEY and SMNVEV (reference sequence). CDR3 length equals 16 residues. The CDR3 sequence: CASSPSSGESTDTQYF. DNA of the CDR3: TGTGCCAGCAGTCCCTCTAGCGGGGAGAGCACAGATACGCAGTATTTT.

The rearrangement uses TRBV11-2 and TRBJ2-1; 10 bases agree with TRBD2. The CDR3 is 16 amino acids. V lost 1 base and J lost 10; bases outside the gene matches: 10. Looked up from germline, CDR1 is SGHAT and CDR2 is FQNNGV. In DNA, the CDR3 is TGTGCCAGCAGCTTAGCAGCCACTAGCGGGGTAAGCGAGCAGTTCTTC. Translating gives CASSLAATSGVSEQFF.

The genes are TRBV2 and TRBJ2-7, with no clear D. This CDR3 is 11 amino acids long. The germline gives CDR1 SNHLY, CDR2 FYNNEI. Trimming left V 11 bases short and J 0 bases short, with 8 bases between. DNA of the CDR3: TGTGCCCTCGGTAGCTCCTACGAGCAGTACTTC. It codes for CALGSSYEQYF. The entire variable domain, with the rest obtained from reference TRBV2 and TRBJ2-7, is as follows: EPEVTQTPSHQVTQMGQEVILRCVPISNHLYFYWYRQILGQKVEFLVSFYNNEISEKSEIFDDQFSVERPDGSNFTLKIRSTKLEDSAMYFCALGSSYEQYFGPGTRLTVT.

V and J are TRBV5-1 and TRBJ1-1, with D tentatively TRBD1 (5 bases). The CDR3 spans 14 residues. The germline V gene has CDR1 SGHRS and CDR2 YFSETQ. V lost 0 bases to trimming and J lost 6 bases, with 12 bases between them. CDR3 loop: CASSLEAGNSEAFF. CDR3 sequence (DNA): TGCGCCAGCAGCTTGGAGGCAGGGAATTCTGAAGCTTTCTTT. Drawing the rest from reference TRBV5-1 and TRBJ1-1, the complete variable domain is KAGVTQTPRYLIKTRGQQVTLSCSPISGHRSVSWYQQTPGQGLQFLFEYFSETQRNKGNFPGRFSGRQFSNSRSEMNVSTLELGDSALYLCASSLEAGNSEAFFGQGTRLTVV.

The chain has TRBV4-3 and TRBJ2-5; D uncertain. Trimming shortened V by 0 bases and J by 5 bases, and 4 bases separated the two germline ends. Per germline, CDR1 LGHNA and CDR2 YSLEER. The CDR3 length is 12 residues. CDR3 DNA sequence: TGCGCCAGCAGCCAAGAATCGGAGACCCAGTACTTC. It codes for CASSQESETQYF.

This clone was observed once. The gene calls are TRBV11-1 and TRBJ1-2, with TRBD1 matching 10 bases. Trimming cost V 4 bases and J 5 bases; bases outside gene matches: 4. CDR3 length: 14 amino acids. CDR1 SGHAT and CDR2 FQDESV come from the germline V gene (reference sequence). Here the CDR3 DNA reads TGTGCCAGCAGCTCCCCGGGACAGGGGTATGGCTACACCTTC. Translation: CASSSPGQGYGYTF.

This sequence joins TRBV28 and TRBJ2-7, with a tentative D call TRBD1 (6 bases). V lost 1 base, J lost 2 bases, and 12 bases lay in between. This CDR3 spans 15 amino acids. CDR1 and CDR2 (germline): MDHEN, SYDVKM. The CDR3 sequence is CASSLSWQGPYEQYF. In DNA form, the CDR3 reads TGTGCCAGCAGTTTATCCTGGCAGGGGCCCTACGAGCAGTACTTC.

The chain has TRBV19 and TRBJ1-6; 8 bases are a match to TRBD1. CDR1 is LNHDA and CDR2 is SQIVND in the germline V gene (reference sequence). The CDR3 has 17 amino acids. Germline trimming cut 5 bases from V and 4 bases from J; bases unmatched to any gene: 10. The CDR3 sequence is CASSVFSGQGYNSPLHF. The CDR3 region has the DNA TGTGCCAGTAGTGTCTTCTCCGGACAGGGATATAATTCACCCCTCCACTTT.

This clone showed up just once. V is TRBV15 and J is TRBJ2-2; D is unresolved. Germline CDR1 is LNHNV and CDR2 is YYDKDF (reference sequence). This CDR3 has 14 residues. Trimming shortened V by 6 bases and J by 0 bases, and 8 bases separated the two germline ends. The CDR3 DNA is TGTGCCACCAGGTCCGGGTCGAACACCGGGGAGCTGTTTTTT. It specifies CATRSGSNTGELFF.

This clone occurred a few times. V is TRBV9 and J is TRBJ2-7, with 7 bases lining up with TRBD1. Per germline, CDR1 SGDLS and CDR2 YYNGEE. J was trimmed by 5 bases and V by 4 bases; bases with no gene match: 6. This CDR3 contains 13 residues. CDR3 bases: TGTGCCAGCAGCCGGGACAGACAAAACGAGCAGTACTTC. Translated: CASSRDRQNEQYF.

The genes are TRBV6-6 and TRBJ2-5; 7 bases are shared with TRBD1. V lost 3 bases and J lost 5; bases outside the gene matches: 9. The germline V gene has CDR1 MNHNY and CDR2 SVGAGI (reference sequence). This CDR3 contains 15 residues. The CDR3 DNA is TGTGCCAGCAGTTATCCAAGGGGGCTGGAGGAGACCCAGTACTTC. It encodes CASSYPRGLEETQYF.

The chain recombines TRBV9 with TRBJ1-2; TRBD1 matches at 7 bases. CDR1 SGDLS and CDR2 YYNGEE come from the germline V gene. There are 14 residues in the CDR3. V shed 4 bases, J shed 2 bases, and the junction held 5 bases outside the gene matches. The CDR3 DNA reads TGTGCCAGCAGCTCACCGACAGGGAACTATGGCTACACCTTC. Its translation is CASSSPTGNYGYTF.

The rearrangement joins TRBV5-1 to TRBJ2-7, with unresolved D. Trimming removed 0 bases from V and 3 bases from J, with 7 bases in between. Germline lookup yields CDR1 SGHRS and CDR2 YFSETQ. CDR3 length: 13 residues. Written as DNA, the CDR3 is TGCGCCAGCAGCTTGGAACTAAACTACGAGCAGTACTTC. Amino acids: CASSLELNYEQYF.

Only a few counts were recorded for this clone. The chain carries TRBV21-1 and TRBJ1-6; no DNA check was done on the table's D call, TRBD1. TRBV21-1 is tagged as a pseudogene. This CDR3 is built from 17 residues. Here the CDR3 DNA reads TGTGCCAGCAGCAAAGGTAAAAGGGACAGGGGAGATTCACCCCTCCACTTT. It codes for CASSKGKRDRGDSPLHF.

V usage is TRBV6-5 and J usage is TRBJ2-7; possibly TRBD1 for D (6 bases). The CDR3 spans 16 residues. The V and J ends lost 4 bases and 0 bases respectively, with 16 bases between them. CDR1 and CDR2 (germline): MNHEY, SVGAGI. The CDR3 is CASSSLTGKNSYEQYF. CDR3 DNA: TGTGCCAGCAGTTCATTAACAGGGAAGAACTCCTACGAGCAGTACTTC.

The J gene is TRBJ2-7, the V gene TRBV5-1; possibly TRBD1 for D (6 bases). Looked up from germline, CDR1 is SGHRS and CDR2 is YFSETQ. This CDR3 has 15 amino acids. The ends were cut back, 0 bases at V and 2 bases at J, with 12 bases in the middle. CDR3 in amino acids: CASSLEGDPTYEQYF. The CDR3 region has the DNA TGCGCCAGCAGCTTGGAGGGGGACCCAACCTACGAGCAGTACTTC.

This clone was seen only a few times. The rearrangement links TRBV7-2 to TRBJ1-1; D ambiguous. CDR1 and CDR2 from the germline V gene are SGHTA and FQGNSA. The germline V and J ends were trimmed by 7 bases and 0 bases, with 15 bases remaining between them. This CDR3 is 15 amino acids long. DNA for the CDR3: TGTGCCAGCAATGACATGGCAGGCATGAACACTGAAGCTTTCTTT. Its translation: CASNDMAGMNTEAFF.

The chain joins TRBV5-6 to TRBJ1-6, with 11 bases fitting TRBD1. There are 14 residues in the CDR3. V lost 5 bases to trimming and J lost 8 bases; unmatched junction nucleotides: 3. CDR1 is SGHDT and CDR2 is YYEEEE in the germline V gene. The CDR3 protein is CASSPDRGHSPLHF. CDR3 nucleotides: TGTGCCAGCAGTCCGGACAGGGGGCATTCACCCCTCCACTTT.

This clone was detected a few times. J is TRBJ2-1 and V is TRBV7-2; possibly TRBD1 for D (8 bases). V shed 5 bases and J shed 7 bases, with 15 bases lying between them. CDR1 is SGHTA and CDR2 is FQGNSA in the germline V gene. The CDR3 runs 14 residues. CDR3: CASSQEQGGNEQFF. The CDR3, as DNA: TGTGCCAGCAGCCAAGAACAGGGGGGGAATGAGCAGTTCTTC.